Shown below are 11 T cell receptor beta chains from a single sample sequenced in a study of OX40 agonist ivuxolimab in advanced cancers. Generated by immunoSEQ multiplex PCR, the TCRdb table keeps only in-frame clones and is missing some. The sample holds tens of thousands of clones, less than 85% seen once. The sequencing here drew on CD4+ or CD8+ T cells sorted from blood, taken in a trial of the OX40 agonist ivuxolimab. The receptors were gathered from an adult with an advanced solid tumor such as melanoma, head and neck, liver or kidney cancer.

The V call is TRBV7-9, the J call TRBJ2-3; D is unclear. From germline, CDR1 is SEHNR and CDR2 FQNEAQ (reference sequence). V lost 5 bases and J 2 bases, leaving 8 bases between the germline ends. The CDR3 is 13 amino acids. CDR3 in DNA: TGTGCCAGCAGCCACTCCTCCACAGATACGCAGTATTTT. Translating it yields CASSHSSTDTQYF.

The CDR3 coding sequence is TGTGCCAGCAGCTTAGAACGTCCTGGAAACACCATATATTTT. Translated, it gives CASSLERPGNTIYF. The rearrangement links TRBV11-2 to TRBJ1-3, with D hard to call. This CDR3 is built from 14 residues. Germline V lookup: CDR1 SGHAT, CDR2 FQNNGV. The ends were cut back, 0 bases at V and 2 bases at J, with 5 bases in the middle. Using reference TRBV11-2 and TRBJ1-3 for the parts outside the CDR3, the full variable domain is EAGVAQSPRYKIIEKRQSVAFWCNPISGHATLYWYQQILGQGPKLLIQFQNNGVVDDSQLPKDRFSAERLKGVDSTLKIQPAKLEDSAVYLCASSLERPGNTIYFGEGSWLTVV.

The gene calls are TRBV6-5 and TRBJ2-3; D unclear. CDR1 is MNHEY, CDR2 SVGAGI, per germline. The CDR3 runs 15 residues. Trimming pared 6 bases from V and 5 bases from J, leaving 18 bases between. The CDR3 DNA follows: TGTGCCAGCAGCGGGTTGGGCAGGTTGGGAGATACGCAGTATTTT. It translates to CASSGLGRLGDTQYF.

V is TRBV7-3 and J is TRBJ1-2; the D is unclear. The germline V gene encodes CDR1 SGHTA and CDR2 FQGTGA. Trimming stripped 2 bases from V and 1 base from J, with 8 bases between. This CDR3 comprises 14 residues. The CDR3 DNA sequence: TGTGCCAGCAGCTTAGCCGAGAATAACTATGGCTACACCTTC. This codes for CASSLAENNYGYTF. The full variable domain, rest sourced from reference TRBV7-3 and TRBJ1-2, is GAGVSQTPSNKVTEKGKYVELRCDPISGHTALYWYRQSLGQGPEFLIYFQGTGAADDSGLPNDRFFAVRPEGSVSTLKIQRTERGDSAVYLCASSLAENNYGYTFGSGTRLTVV.

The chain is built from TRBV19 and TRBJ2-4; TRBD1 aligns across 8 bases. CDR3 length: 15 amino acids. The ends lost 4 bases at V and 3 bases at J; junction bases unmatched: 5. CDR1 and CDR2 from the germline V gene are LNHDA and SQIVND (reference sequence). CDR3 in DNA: TGTGCCAGTAGTACCCAGGGGGCGAGCAAAAACATTCAGTACTTC. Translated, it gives CASSTQGASKNIQYF.

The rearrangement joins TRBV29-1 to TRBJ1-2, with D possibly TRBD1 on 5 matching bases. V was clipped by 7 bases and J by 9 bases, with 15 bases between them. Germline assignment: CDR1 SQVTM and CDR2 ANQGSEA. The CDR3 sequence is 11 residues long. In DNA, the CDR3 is TGCAGCGAGCAACGGGGCCCTCGCTACACCTTC. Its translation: CSEQRGPRYTF.

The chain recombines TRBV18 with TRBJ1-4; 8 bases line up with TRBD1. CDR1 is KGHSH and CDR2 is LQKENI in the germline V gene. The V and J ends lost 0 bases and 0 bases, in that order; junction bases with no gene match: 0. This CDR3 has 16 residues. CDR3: CASSPPQGATNEKLFF. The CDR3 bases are TGTGCCAGCTCACCACCACAGGGGGCAACTAATGAAAAACTGTTTTTT.

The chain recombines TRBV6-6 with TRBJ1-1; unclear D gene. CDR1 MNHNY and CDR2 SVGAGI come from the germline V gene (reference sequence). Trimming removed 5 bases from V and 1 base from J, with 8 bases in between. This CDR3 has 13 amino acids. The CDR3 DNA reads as TGTGCCAGCAGTATTCGGGGGAACACTGAAGCTTTCTTT. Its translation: CASSIRGNTEAFF.

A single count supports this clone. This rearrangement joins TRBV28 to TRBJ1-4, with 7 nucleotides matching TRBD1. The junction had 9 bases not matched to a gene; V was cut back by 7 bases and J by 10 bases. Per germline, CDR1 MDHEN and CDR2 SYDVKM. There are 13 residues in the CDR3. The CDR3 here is CASITGDVGKLFF. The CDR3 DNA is TGTGCCAGCATTACAGGGGATGTTGGAAAACTGTTTTTT. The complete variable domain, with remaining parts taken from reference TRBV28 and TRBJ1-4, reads DVKVTQSSRYLVKRTGEKVFLECVQDMDHENMFWYRQDPGLGLRLIYFSYDVKMKEKGDIPEGYSVSREKKERFSLILESASTNQTSMYLCASITGDVGKLFFGSGTQLSVL.

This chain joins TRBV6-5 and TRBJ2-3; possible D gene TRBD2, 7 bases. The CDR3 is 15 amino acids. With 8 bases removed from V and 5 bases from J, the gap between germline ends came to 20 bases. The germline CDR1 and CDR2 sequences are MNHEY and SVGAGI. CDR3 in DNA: TGTGCCAGCCGGAGGGGGAGCGGGATGGGAGATACGCAGTATTTT. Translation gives CASRRGSGMGDTQYF.

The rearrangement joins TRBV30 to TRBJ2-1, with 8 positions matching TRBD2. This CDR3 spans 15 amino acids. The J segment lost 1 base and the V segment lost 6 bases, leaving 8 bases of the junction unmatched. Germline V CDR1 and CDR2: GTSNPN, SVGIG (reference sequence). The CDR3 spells CACARAGVSYNEQFF. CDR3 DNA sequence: TGTGCCTGCGCAAGAGCGGGAGTTTCCTACAATGAGCAGTTCTTC.